Shown below are 8 T cell receptor beta chains from a single sample sequenced in a study of shared clonotypes between healthy human individuals. Profiling relied on immunoSEQ multiplex PCR, and the TCRdb table lists in-frame clones only, not all of them. The sample lists some 490,000 clones, 60% to 80% occurring once. Sequencing used PBMCs. These receptors were taken from a woman aged 35 to 49 in good health. Some clones in this sample may be carry-over from other donors' samples.

This chain joins TRBV2 and TRBJ1-4, with a weak D call TRBD1 (5 bases). Trimming cost V 3 bases and J 8 bases, with 10 bases left between them. Germline CDR1 reads SNHLY; CDR2 reads FYNNEI. This CDR3 is built from 13 residues. CDR3 sequence: CASSDRVREKLFF. The CDR3 coding sequence is TGTGCCAGCAGTGACAGGGTCCGGGAAAAACTGTTTTTT.

Turning to this clone: This sample includes further DNA sequences coding for the same CDR3. The V gene is TRBV11-2, the J gene TRBJ2-5; the match to TRBD2 covers 9 bases. CDR3 length: 13 residues. Per the germline V gene, CDR1 is SGHAT and CDR2 is FQNNGV. The trim removed 6 bases at V and 2 bases at J, leaving 1 base unmatched. This chain's CDR3 is CASRLAGQETQYF. The CDR3 nucleotides read TGTGCCAGCAGGCTAGCGGGACAAGAGACCCAGTACTTC.

V and J are TRBV9 and TRBJ2-1; TRBD2 aligns across 12 bases. V lost 0 bases and J lost 9; bases outside the gene matches: 7. Germline-derived CDR1 and CDR2 are SGDLS and YYNGEE. The CDR3 consists of 16 residues. The CDR3 nucleotides are TGTGCCAGCAGCGTAGCAGGGACTAGCGGGTTTATTGAGCAGTTCTTC. Translating it yields CASSVAGTSGFIEQFF.

The chain carries TRBV18 and TRBJ2-1; TRBD2 matches at 8 bases. V lost 0 bases, J lost 8 bases, and 6 bases stayed unmatched. This CDR3 has 15 residues. Germline V CDR1 and CDR2: KGHSH, LQKENI. The CDR3 sequence: CASSPPSGVLDEQFF. The CDR3 DNA sequence: TGTGCCAGCTCACCACCTAGCGGGGTTTTAGATGAGCAGTTCTTC.

The V and J genes are TRBV19 and TRBJ1-5, with D hard to call. V lost 0 bases and J 7 bases, leaving 13 bases between the germline ends. The germline V gene has CDR1 LNHDA and CDR2 SQIVND (reference sequence). The CDR3 is 15 residues long. CDR3 nucleotide sequence: TGTGCCAGTAGTATAGACCGGGAAATCGGCCAGCCCCAGCATTTT. Residues: CASSIDREIGQPQHF.

The chain couples TRBV7-2 to TRBJ2-3; D is ambiguous. Trimming shortened V by 5 bases and J by 3 bases, and 9 bases separated the two germline ends. The CDR3 loop spans 13 amino acids. Germline lookup yields CDR1 SGHTA and CDR2 FQGNSA. The DNA of the CDR3 is TGTGCCAGCAGCCTAATGGGAACAGATACGCAGTATTTT. Encoded protein: CASSLMGTDTQYF.

This clone was observed a few times. This rearrangement joins TRBV5-1 to TRBJ2-3, with TRBD2 matching over 16 bases. There are 18 residues in the CDR3. Trimming at V came to 1 base and at J to 5 bases, leaving 7 bases not matched to a gene. The germline CDR1 and CDR2 sequences are SGHRS and YFSETQ. The CDR3 DNA reads as TGCGCCAGCAGCTTGTGGGGGACTAGCGGGAGGGCCGGAGATACGCAGTATTTT. Protein: CASSLWGTSGRAGDTQYF.

The chain has TRBV5-4 and TRBJ2-5; D uncertain. The J call may be incorrect, as the DNA end agrees better with TRBJ2-7. CDR3 length: 14 amino acids. The germline gives CDR1 SGHNT, CDR2 YYREEE (reference sequence). The CDR3 DNA reads TGTGCCAGCAGCTTGGGAAGCGAACCCTACGAGCAGTACTTC. Amino acids: CASSLGSEPYEQYF.